One and the same sample provided the 13 T cell receptor beta chains below, sequenced in a study of cytomegalovirus exposure and HLA in healthy donors. The PCR made use of 60 Vbeta and 13 Jbeta primers. Profiled with immunoSEQ multiplex PCR; TCRdb holds only in-frame clones, not every one. The sample lists 250,000 or so clones; about 81% were seen once. Sequencing was carried out using PBMCs. The source of these receptors is a woman aged 55-69 years in good health and CMV-seropositive.

V usage is TRBV4-1 and J usage is TRBJ1-1; D not resolved. Germline V gene lookup returns CDR1 MGHRA and CDR2 YSYEKL. The CDR3 is 14 amino acids. Between the trimmed V and J ends, which lost 1 base and 0 bases, there was a span of 6 bases. The CDR3 protein is CASSQVQLNTEAFF. The CDR3 DNA reads TGCGCCAGCAGCCAAGTCCAGTTGAACACTGAAGCTTTCTTT.

As to this clone: An end of the junction does not agree with germline; a read error may underlie this. This chain joins TRBV14 and TRBJ2-1; D may be TRBD2 (6 bases). This CDR3 region has 15 residues. Germline-derived CDR1 and CDR2 are SGHDN and FVKESK. CDR3 nucleotides: TGTGCCAACAGCCCTTTCGGGAGCGCCTACAATGAGCAGTTCTTC. It is translated as CANSPFGSAYNEQFF. Full variable domain (rest looked up from reference TRBV14 and TRBJ2-1): EAGVTQFPSHSVIEKGQTVTLRCDPISGHDNLYWYRRVMGKEIKFLLHFVKESKQDESGMPNNRFLAERTGGTYSTLKVQPAELEDSGVYFCANSPFGSAYNEQFFGPGTRLTVL.

The CDR3 sequence is CASSEDGYTEAFF. CDR3 DNA: TGTGCCAGCAGTGAAGACGGGTACACTGAAGCTTTCTTT. This sequence joins TRBV2 and TRBJ1-1; D remains ambiguous. Trimming removed 1 base at V and 3 bases at J, with 6 bases between. The CDR3 loop spans 13 amino acids. The germline V gene encodes CDR1 SNHLY and CDR2 FYNNEI.

CDR3 in amino acids: CASSLGTGSGELFF. DNA of the CDR3: TGTGCCAGCAGCTTAGGGACAGGGAGCGGGGAGCTGTTTTTT. The rearrangement uses TRBV11-2 and TRBJ2-2; 8 bases are a match to TRBD1. Germline V gene sequence: CDR1 SGHAT, CDR2 FQNNGV. The V segment lost 1 base and the J segment 7 bases; nucleotides outside the gene matches: 2. There are 14 residues in the CDR3. Full variable domain (outside the CDR3, taken from reference TRBV11-2 and TRBJ2-2): EAGVAQSPRYKIIEKRQSVAFWCNPISGHATLYWYQQILGQGPKLLIQFQNNGVVDDSQLPKDRFSAERLKGVDSTLKIQPAKLEDSAVYLCASSLGTGSGELFFGEGSRLTVL.

V usage is TRBV5-1 and J usage is TRBJ1-1; 7 bases are shared with TRBD1. Losses at the gene ends were 3 bases for V and 5 bases for J; bases not matched to a gene: 7. CDR3 length: 14 residues. From germline, CDR1 is SGHRS and CDR2 YFSETQ. The DNA for the CDR3 is TGCGCCAGCAGCTCCCAGGGGGAAGTAACTGAAGCTTTCTTT. It codes for CASSSQGEVTEAFF.

Turning to this clone: Relative to the germline gene, one junction end is altered; a read error may explain this. V gene TRBV29-1 combines with J gene TRBJ2-2; maybe TRBD2 (6 bases). Germline V CDR1 and CDR2: SQVTM, ANQGSEA. The CDR3 is made up of 12 amino acids. The CDR3 loop is CSVEQYNGGLFF. The CDR3 DNA sequence: TGCAGCGTTGAACAATATAACGGGGGGCTGTTTTTT.

V and J are TRBV28 and TRBJ1-6, with D possibly matching TRBD1 (6 bases). This CDR3 has 15 residues. Trimming removed 2 bases from V and 6 bases from J, with 11 bases in between. The germline gives CDR1 MDHEN, CDR2 SYDVKM. This chain's CDR3 is CASSLGGRGNSPLHF. The CDR3 nucleotides read TGTGCCAGCAGTTTAGGCGGCAGGGGTAATTCACCCCTCCACTTT.

This clone was observed a single time. The chain couples TRBV16 to TRBJ2-7; weak D call: TRBD2 (6 bases). Per germline, CDR1 KGHSY and CDR2 FQNENV. There are 13 residues in the CDR3. The ends were cut back, 4 bases at V and 6 bases at J, with 13 bases in the middle. CDR3 bases: TGTGCCAGCAGCCCTTGGACGGGAGCCGAGCAGTACTTC. The encoded protein is CASSPWTGAEQYF.

This chain uses TRBV9 with TRBJ2-1; 9 bases match TRBD2. Per the germline V gene, CDR1 is SGDLS and CDR2 is YYNGEE. CDR3 length: 16 amino acids. Losses at the gene ends were 1 base for V and 8 bases for J; bases not matched to a gene: 10. In DNA form, the CDR3 reads TGTGCCAGCAGCGTAACGGCTAGCGGGGAGGGGGATGAGCAGTTCTTC. This gives the protein CASSVTASGEGDEQFF. Supplemented by reference TRBV9 and TRBJ2-1, the full variable domain reads DSGVTQTPKHLITATGQRVTLRCSPRSGDLSVYWYQQSLDQGLQFLIQYYNGEERAKGNILERFSAQQFPDLHSELNLSSLELGDSALYFCASSVTASGEGDEQFFGPGTRLTVL.

This chain joins TRBV10-3 and TRBJ2-1; 7 nucleotides align to TRBD2. This CDR3 region has 15 residues. Germline lookup yields CDR1 ENHRY and CDR2 SYGVKD. The V segment lost 6 bases and the J segment 6 bases; nucleotides outside the gene matches: 11. For the CDR3, the DNA is TGTGCCATCAGCGGTGGGGCGGGAGATGGCAATGAGCAGTTCTTC. It is translated as CAISGGAGDGNEQFF.

This clone appeared a few times. Here the CDR3 reads CASSGGQYSNQPQHF. In DNA form, the CDR3 reads TGTGCCAGCAGTGGGGGACAGTATAGCAATCAGCCCCAGCATTTT. The rearrangement joins TRBV6-1 to TRBJ1-5; 7 bases are a match to TRBD1. CDR1 MNHNS and CDR2 SASEGT come from the germline V gene. V lost 4 bases to trimming and J lost 0 bases; unmatched junction nucleotides: 3. This CDR3 contains 15 residues.

The rearrangement uses TRBV7-9 and TRBJ2-2; 9 bases align to TRBD1. There are 15 residues in the CDR3. Germline lookup yields CDR1 SEHNR and CDR2 FQNEAQ (reference sequence). CDR3 sequence (DNA): TGTGTATCTGGGACAAACAGGGGGCGGACCGGGGAGCTGTTTTTT. Amino acid sequence: CVSGTNRGRTGELFF.

The CDR3 DNA follows: TGTGCCACCAGGGGCTCCTACAATGAGCAGTTCTTC. Its translation: CATRGSYNEQFF. This chain connects TRBV19 to TRBJ2-1; a weak D match, TRBD1 (6 bases). The germline V gene encodes CDR1 LNHDA and CDR2 SQIVND (reference sequence). With 10 bases removed from V and 0 bases from J, the gap between germline ends came to 7 bases. The CDR3 sequence is 12 residues long.